This TCR beta chain was identified during a study of blood T cells in healthy people across ages. The use of a sample-barcoded 5' primer and a J-beta primer mix characterized a second PCR of roughly 6 to 12 cycles. TCRdb itself ran the 5' RACE reads through MiXCR, one entry per CDR3 protein. The sample consists of under 1,000,000 distinct CDR3 sequences, around 50% of them appearing once. Trimming shortened V by 1 base and J by 2 bases, and 14 bases separated the two germline ends. Germline CDR1 LGHNA, CDR2 YNFKEQ. This CDR3 spans 16 amino acids. Individuals who donated were healthy Caucasians from Russia aged roughly 6 to 90.

The chain links TRBV4-2 to TRBJ2-5; no reliable D call. The sequencing input was blood. The receptor comes from an elderly man in good health. The CDR3 nucleotides are TGTGCCAGCAGCCAAGGGATCGCGAGCCGGCAAGAGACCCAGTACTTC. Translation: CASSQGIASRQETQYF.